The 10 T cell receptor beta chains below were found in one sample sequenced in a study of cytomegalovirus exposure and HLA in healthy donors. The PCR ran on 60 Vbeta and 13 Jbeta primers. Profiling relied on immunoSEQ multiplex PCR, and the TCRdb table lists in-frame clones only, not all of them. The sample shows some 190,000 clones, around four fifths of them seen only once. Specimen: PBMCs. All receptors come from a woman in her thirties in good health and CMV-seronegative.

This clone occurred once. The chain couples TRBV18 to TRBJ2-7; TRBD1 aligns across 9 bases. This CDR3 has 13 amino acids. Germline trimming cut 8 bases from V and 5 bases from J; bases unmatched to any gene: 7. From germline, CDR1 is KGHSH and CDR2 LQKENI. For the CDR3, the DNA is TGTGCCAGCGAGGGACAGGGCTTCCACGAGCAGTACTTC. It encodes CASEGQGFHEQYF.

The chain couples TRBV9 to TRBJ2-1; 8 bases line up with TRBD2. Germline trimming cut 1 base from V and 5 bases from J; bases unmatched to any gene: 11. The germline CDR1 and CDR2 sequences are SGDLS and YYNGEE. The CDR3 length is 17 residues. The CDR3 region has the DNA TGTGCCAGCAGCGTATCTCCGGGACCGCGGGGGGACAATGAGCAGTTCTTC. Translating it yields CASSVSPGPRGDNEQFF.

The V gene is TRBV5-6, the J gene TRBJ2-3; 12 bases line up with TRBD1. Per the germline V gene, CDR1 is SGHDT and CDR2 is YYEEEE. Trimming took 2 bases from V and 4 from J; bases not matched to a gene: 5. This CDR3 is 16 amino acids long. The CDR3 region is CASSFRDRGLSDTQYF. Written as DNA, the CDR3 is TGTGCCAGCAGCTTCCGGGACAGGGGGCTCTCAGATACGCAGTATTTT.

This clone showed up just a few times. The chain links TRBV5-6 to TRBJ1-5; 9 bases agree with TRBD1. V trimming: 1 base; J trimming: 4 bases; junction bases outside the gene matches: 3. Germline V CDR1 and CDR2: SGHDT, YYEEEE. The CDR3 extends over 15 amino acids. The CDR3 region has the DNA TGTGCCAGCAGCTTGTCACAGGGGGCGAATCAGCCCCAGCATTTT. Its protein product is CASSLSQGANQPQHF.

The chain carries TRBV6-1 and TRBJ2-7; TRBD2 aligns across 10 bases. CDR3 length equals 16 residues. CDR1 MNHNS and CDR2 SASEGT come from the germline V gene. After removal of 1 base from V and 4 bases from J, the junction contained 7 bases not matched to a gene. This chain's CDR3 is CASSEGASGGTYEQYF. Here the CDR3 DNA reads TGTGCCAGCAGTGAAGGAGCTAGCGGGGGTACGTACGAGCAGTACTTC.

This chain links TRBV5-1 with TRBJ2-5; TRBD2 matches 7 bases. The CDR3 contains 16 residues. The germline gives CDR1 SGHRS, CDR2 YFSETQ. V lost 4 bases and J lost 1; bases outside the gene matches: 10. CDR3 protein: CASSVGGGGVQETQYF. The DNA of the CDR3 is TGCGCCAGCAGCGTTGGTGGGGGAGGGGTCCAAGAGACCCAGTACTTC.

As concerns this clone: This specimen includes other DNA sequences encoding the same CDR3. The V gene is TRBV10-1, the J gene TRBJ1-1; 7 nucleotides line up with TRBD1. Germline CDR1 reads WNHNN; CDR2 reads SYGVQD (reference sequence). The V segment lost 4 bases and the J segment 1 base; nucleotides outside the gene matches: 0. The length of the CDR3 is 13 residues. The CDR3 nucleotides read TGCGCCAGCAGTGGACAGGGGAACACTGAAGCTTTCTTT. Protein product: CASSGQGNTEAFF.

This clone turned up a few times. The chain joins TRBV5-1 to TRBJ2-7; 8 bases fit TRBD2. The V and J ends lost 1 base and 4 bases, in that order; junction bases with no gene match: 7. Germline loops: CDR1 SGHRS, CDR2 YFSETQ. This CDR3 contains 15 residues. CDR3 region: CASSLTRGGFYEQYF. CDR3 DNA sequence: TGCGCCAGCAGCTTGACTCGGGGGGGCTTTTACGAGCAGTACTTC.

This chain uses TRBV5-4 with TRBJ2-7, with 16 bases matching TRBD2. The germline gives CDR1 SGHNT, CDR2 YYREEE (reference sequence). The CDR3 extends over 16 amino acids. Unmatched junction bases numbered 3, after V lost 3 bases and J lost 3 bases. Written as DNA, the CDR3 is TGTGCCAGCAGCTGGGGACTAGCGGGGGGGCTCTACGAGCAGTACTTC. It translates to CASSWGLAGGLYEQYF.

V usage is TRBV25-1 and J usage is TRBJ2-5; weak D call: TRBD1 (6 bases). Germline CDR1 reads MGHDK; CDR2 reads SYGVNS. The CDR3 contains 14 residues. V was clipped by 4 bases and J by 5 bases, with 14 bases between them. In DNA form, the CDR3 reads TGTGCCAGCAGTGCCCACGGCACAGGGGAGACCCAGTACTTC. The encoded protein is CASSAHGTGETQYF.